Following are 4 T cell receptor beta chains from one sample sequenced in a study of early T cells in non-severe SARS-CoV-2 infection. TCRdb called the 5' RACE reads again in MiXCR, with one record for every CDR3 protein. The sample shows about 67,000 distinct CDR3 sequences, 9.5% to 13% of them seen only once. The specimen was whole blood. The source is an adult who was a healthcare worker with PCR-confirmed SARS-CoV-2 infection or an uninfected control (not recorded which).

This clonotype was recorded a few times. The rearrangement joins TRBV7-3 to TRBJ2-1; 12 bases match TRBD2. The CDR3 loop spans 17 amino acids. Trimming removed 4 bases from V and 7 bases from J; junction bases left unmatched: 11. Germline V gives CDR1 SGHTA, CDR2 FQGTGA. Here the CDR3 reads CASSSYVTSGSQNEQFF. The DNA of the CDR3 is TGTGCCAGCAGCTCCTACGTGACTAGCGGGAGTCAGAATGAGCAGTTCTTC.

This clonotype showed up many times. V usage is TRBV3-1 and J usage is TRBJ2-7, with D possibly TRBD2 on 7 matching bases. This CDR3 has 15 amino acids. Per germline, CDR1 LGHDT and CDR2 YNNKEL (reference sequence). V dropped 1 base and J dropped 5 bases, with 15 bases sitting between them. CDR3 nucleotide sequence: TGTGCCAGCAGCCAAGTCGGCGGGGGCAAAAACGAGCAGTACTTC. Protein sequence: CASSQVGGGKNEQYF.

This clonotype was counted ten times or more. The V call is TRBV29-1, the J call TRBJ2-4; tentatively, D is TRBD1 (6 bases). Trimming cost V 2 bases and J 1 base, with 12 bases left between them. CDR3 size: 15 residues. Germline-derived CDR1 and CDR2 are SQVTM and ANQGSEA. The CDR3, as DNA: TGCAGCGTTGAACGGGCAGGGGTGGCCAAAAACATTCAGTACTTC. Protein sequence: CSVERAGVAKNIQYF. Full variable domain (missing parts from reference TRBV29-1 and TRBJ2-4): SAVISQKPSRDICQRGTSLTIQCQVDSQVTMMFWYRQQPGQSLTLIATANQGSEATYESGFVIDKFPISRPNLTFSTLTVSNMSPEDSSIYLCSVERAGVAKNIQYFGAGTRLSVL.

This clonotype was detected a few times. This chain uses TRBV4-1 with TRBJ1-5; 7 positions match TRBD1. The CDR3 totals 13 residues. V lost 1 base, J lost 6 bases, and 0 bases stayed unmatched. CDR1 is MGHRA, CDR2 YSYEKL, per germline. CDR3 loop: CASSQGDSQPQHF. CDR3 nucleotides: TGCGCCAGCAGCCAAGGGGACAGTCAGCCCCAGCATTTT.